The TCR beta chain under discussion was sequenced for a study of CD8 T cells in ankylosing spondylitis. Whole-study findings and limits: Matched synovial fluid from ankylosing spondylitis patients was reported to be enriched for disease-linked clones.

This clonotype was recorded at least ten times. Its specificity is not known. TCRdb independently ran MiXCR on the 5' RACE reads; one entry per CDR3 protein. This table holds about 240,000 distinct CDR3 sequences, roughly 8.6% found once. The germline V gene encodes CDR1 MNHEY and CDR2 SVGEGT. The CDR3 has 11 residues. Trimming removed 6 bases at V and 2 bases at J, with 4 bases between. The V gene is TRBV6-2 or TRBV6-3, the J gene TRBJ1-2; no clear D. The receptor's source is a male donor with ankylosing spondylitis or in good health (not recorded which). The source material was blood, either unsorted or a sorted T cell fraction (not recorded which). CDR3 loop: CASRENYGYTF. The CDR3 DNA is TGTGCCAGCAGGGAGAACTATGGCTACACCTTC.